This TCR beta chain was found in a study of cytomegalovirus exposure and HLA in healthy donors. Points on this clone: Its antigen is undetermined.

The CDR3 totals 15 residues. CDR1 and CDR2 (germline): SGHVS, FNYEAQ. V lost 5 bases to trimming and J lost 0 bases; unmatched junction nucleotides: 6. Researchers ran the PCR with 60 Vbeta and 13 Jbeta primers. TCRdb's table, derived via immunoSEQ multiplex PCR, lists solely in-frame clones and lacks some. In the table there are about 140,000 clones, 80% of which are singletons. Whole-study findings and limits: Apparent HLA restriction characterized most CMV-associated TCR beta chains in a later analysis.

The sample was PBMCs. The clonotype comes from a man aged 50 to 60 in good health and CMV-seronegative. V gene TRBV7-6 combines with J gene TRBJ1-1, with 7 nucleotides matching TRBD1. This CDR3 reads CASSPGTAMNTEAFF. CDR3 sequence (DNA): TGTGCCAGCAGCCCAGGGACAGCCATGAACACTGAAGCTTTCTTT. Complete variable domain (other parts from reference TRBV7-6 and TRBJ1-1): GAGVSQSPRYKVTKRGQDVALRCDPISGHVSLYWYRQALGQGPEFLTYFNYEAQQDKSGLPNDRFSAERPEGSISTLTIQRTEQRDSAMYRCASSPGTAMNTEAFFGQGTRLTVV.